Listed below are T cell receptor beta chains from one sample, sequenced in a study of blood T cells in healthy people across ages. TCRdb re-called the 5' RACE reads with MiXCR, one entry per CDR3 protein. The sample includes approximately 1.5 million distinct CDR3 sequences, about 31% of them seen just once. The sample consisted of blood. The receptors stem from a woman aged 30 to 39 in good health. Both conserved end residues are part of each CDR3. The order of the fields is V gene, clone size, J gene, D gene, CDR3 protein, CDR3 DNA. D genes are given only for firm matches. Clone size is stated in some rows and not others, as once, few, many or a class when expanded.

TRBV30,many,TRBJ1-6,NA,CAWRGRENSPLHF,TGTGCCTGGAGAGGGCGGGAAAATTCACCCCTCCACTTT
TRBV5-4,NA,TRBJ2-1,NA,CASSLAKGTKINNEQFF,TGTGCCAGCAGCTTGGCCAAGGGGACGAAAATCAACAATGAGCAGTTCTTC
TRBV29-1,NA,TRBJ2-7,TRBD1,CSVEGTGDTYEQYF,TGCAGCGTTGAGGGGACAGGGGACACCTACGAGCAGTACTTC
TRBV7-2,few,TRBJ1-2,TRBD1,CASSSRQGAYRNGYTF,TGTGCCAGCAGCTCGCGACAGGGGGCGTATCGGAATGGCTACACCTTC
TRBV24-1,few,TRBJ2-2,NA,CATSEGPTGELFF,TGTGCCACCAGTGAAGGTCCGACCGGGGAGCTGTTTTTT
TRBV3-1,NA,TRBJ2-2,NA,CASSQDVGVGYGERFF,TGTGCCAGCAGCCAAGATGTGGGAGTCGGTTATGGGGAGCGGTTTTTT
TRBV6-5,few,TRBJ2-2,NA,CASSLTVLQTNTGELFF,TGTGCCAGCAGTTTGACGGTCCTACAGACGAACACCGGGGAGCTGTTTTTT
TRBV6-5,NA,TRBJ2-7,TRBD1,CASSPRQGRRTYEQYF,TGTGCCAGCAGTCCCCGACAGGGAAGAAGGACCTACGAGCAGTACTTC
TRBV10-3,NA,TRBJ1-2,NA,CAISVPGGANYGYTF,TGTGCCATCAGTGTTCCCGGGGGAGCTAACTATGGCTACACCTTC
TRBV15,NA,TRBJ1-1,NA,CAPSTNTEAFF,TGTGCCCCCAGCACTAACACTGAAGCTTTCTTT
TRBV29-1,few,TRBJ1-1,NA,CSAGWWGGPANTEVFF,TGCAGCGCCGGGTGGTGGGGGGGGCCGGCGAACACTGAAGTTTTCTTT
TRBV2,few,TRBJ2-3,TRBD2,CASSGTSGGALVTQYF,TGTGCCAGCAGTGGGACTAGCGGGGGGGCCCTGGTGACGCAGTATTTT
TRBV20-1,NA,TRBJ2-7,TRBD1,CSARPQGKEQYF,TGCAGTGCTAGACCACAGGGGAAAGAGCAGTACTTC
TRBV6-1,NA,TRBJ2-5,TRBD1,CACYSWGQGETQYF,TGTGCCTGCTATTCCTGGGGACAGGGCGAGACCCAGTACTTC
TRBV6-1,NA,TRBJ1-5,TRBD1,CAILDREPNQPQHF,TGTGCCATCTTGGACAGGGAACCTAATCAGCCCCAGCATTTT
TRBV20-1,few,TRBJ2-7,TRBD2,CSASVAGVDEQYF,TGCAGTGCTAGCGTCGCGGGGGTAGACGAGCAGTACTTC
TRBV12-5,NA,TRBJ1-2,NA,CASGPGLKGYTF,TGTGCTAGTGGCCCGGGACTCAAGGGCTACACCTTC
TRBV4-1,few,TRBJ1-1,TRBD1,CASSLSGTGGVSNTEAFF,TGCGCCAGCAGCCTCTCCGGGACAGGGGGCGTCTCGAACACTGAAGCTTTCTTT
TRBV9,NA,TRBJ2-5,NA,CASSQIPGVEQYF,TGTGCCAGCAGCCAAATTCCGGGGGTTGAGCAGTACTTC
TRBV3-1,NA,TRBJ2-3,TRBD1,CASWGQTGGTQYF,TGTGCCAGCTGGGGACAGACAGGGGGTACGCAGTATTTT
TRBV7-9,NA,TRBJ1-1,NA,CASSLSAEAFF,TGTGCCAGCAGCCTCAGTGCTGAAGCTTTCTTT
TRBV6-5,NA,TRBJ1-2,TRBD1,CASRTRDRVGGYTF,TGTGCCAGCAGAACCCGGGACAGGGTAGGAGGCTACACCTTC
TRBV28,NA,TRBJ2-5,NA,CASRRDPQGVEETQYF,TGTGCCAGCAGACGAGATCCACAGGGAGTGGAGGAGACCCAGTACTTC
TRBV3-1,NA,TRBJ2-3,NA,CASSQDRKRNTDTQYF,TGTGCCAGCAGCCAAGATCGGAAACGAAACACAGATACGCAGTATTTT
TRBV27,few,TRBJ2-7,NA,CASSSRQLGEQYF,TGTGCCAGCAGTTCCAGACAGCTGGGGGAGCAGTACTTC
TRBV6-1,once,TRBJ2-3,TRBD2,CTSSPGLAASGNTQYF,TGTACCAGCAGCCCGGGACTAGCGGCCAGCGGAAATACGCAGTATTTT
TRBV16,NA,TRBJ1-1,NA,CASSQSQGVNTEAFF,TGTGCCAGCAGCCAATCTCAAGGCGTCAACACTGAAGCTTTCTTT
TRBV4-2,many,TRBJ2-7,TRBD2,CASRPSLGELAGERGEQYF,TGTGCCAGCAGACCCTCCTTAGGGGAACTAGCGGGAGAAAGAGGCGAGCAGTACTTC
TRBV28,NA,TRBJ2-7,TRBD2,CASSLSSSGRSGYEQYF,TGTGCCAGCAGTTTAAGCTCTAGCGGGAGGTCGGGCTACGAGCAGTACTTC
TRBV12-3/TRBV12-4,many,TRBJ1-2,NA,CASSLTGTDGYTF,TGTGCCAGCAGTTTAACAGGGACGGATGGCTACACCTTC
TRBV27,few,TRBJ2-3,NA,CASSLSTRTDTQYF,TGTGCCAGCAGTTTATCGACTCGCACAGATACGCAGTATTTT
TRBV20-1,NA,TRBJ2-1,NA,CSARDTGEGGSYNEQFF,TGCAGTGCTAGAGATACAGGGGAGGGAGGGTCCTACAATGAGCAGTTCTTC
TRBV3-1,few,TRBJ2-7,NA,CASSPARTTNYEQYF,TGTGCCAGCAGCCCCGCGCGGACTACCAACTACGAGCAGTACTTC
TRBV5-1,NA,TRBJ1-1,NA,CASSFGSGGDEAFF,TGCGCCAGCAGCTTTGGATCGGGGGGCGATGAAGCTTTCTTT
TRBV7-2,once,TRBJ2-7,TRBD1,CASSPYRGISYEQYF,TGTGCCAGCAGCCCTTACAGGGGTATCTCCTACGAGCAGTACTTC
TRBV6-1,NA,TRBJ2-3,NA,CVSSDKGPGDTQYF,TGTGTCAGCAGTGATAAGGGCCCGGGAGATACGCAGTATTTT
TRBV6-6,NA,TRBJ1-6,NA,CASSSRGRSSYNSPLHF,TGTGCCAGCAGCTCTCGGGGCAGATCCTCCTATAATTCACCCCTCCACTTT
TRBV10-3,NA,TRBJ1-5,NA,CAISERGGQGPNQPQHF,TGTGCCATCAGTGAGAGGGGAGGGCAGGGGCCCAATCAGCCCCAGCATTTT
TRBV27,few,TRBJ2-6,NA,CASAGAFSGANVLTF,TGTGCCAGCGCGGGGGCTTTCTCTGGGGCCAACGTCCTGACTTTC
TRBV11-2,few,TRBJ2-1,NA,CASSLNGGSEQFF,TGTGCCAGCAGCTTAAACGGGGGAAGTGAGCAGTTCTTC
TRBV3-1,NA,TRBJ1-5,TRBD1,CASSQVSDRVLNQPQHF,TGTGCCAGCAGCCAAGTCTCGGACAGGGTTCTAAATCAGCCCCAGCATTTT
TRBV27,many,TRBJ2-7,NA,CASGTYEQYF,TGTGCCAGCGGGACCTACGAGCAGTACTTC
TRBV5-1,NA,TRBJ2-7,TRBD1,CASSFESDRGLYEQYF,TGCGCCAGCAGCTTTGAATCGGACAGGGGGCTCTACGAGCAGTACTTC
TRBV20-1,NA,TRBJ2-7,NA,CSAPGWAGSYEQYF,TGCAGTGCCCCCGGGTGGGCGGGCTCCTACGAGCAGTACTTC
TRBV12-3/TRBV12-4,few,TRBJ2-1,TRBD2,CASSSGLAGGIYNEQFF,TGTGCCAGCAGTTCCGGATTAGCGGGGGGGATCTACAATGAGCAGTTCTTC
TRBV5-6,NA,TRBJ1-4,TRBD1,CASSSGTGHEKLFF,TGTGCCAGCAGCTCCGGGACAGGCCATGAAAAACTGTTTTTT
TRBV7-9,NA,TRBJ2-5,TRBD2,CASSWTSGASQESQYF,TGTGCCAGCAGCTGGACTAGCGGGGCATCCCAAGAGTCCCAGTACTTC
TRBV7-3,many,TRBJ2-5,NA,CASSLSPQETQYF,TGTGCCAGCAGTTTATCGCCGCAAGAGACCCAGTACTTC
TRBV6-1,few,TRBJ2-7,TRBD1,CASSETPGQTYEQYF,TGTGCCAGCAGTGAAACACCGGGACAGACCTACGAGCAGTACTTC
TRBV20-1,NA,TRBJ2-1,NA,CSARVPGHYNEQFF,TGCAGTGCTAGAGTCCCCGGACATTACAATGAGCAGTTCTTC
TRBV6-1,once,TRBJ1-2,NA,CASSEGGRYYGYTF,TGTGCCAGCAGTGAAGGGGGGCGGTACTATGGCTACACCTTC
TRBV20-1,NA,TRBJ2-3,TRBD2,CSAILAGTDTQYF,TGCAGTGCCATACTAGCGGGGACAGATACGCAGTATTTT
TRBV7-2,NA,TRBJ2-7,NA,CASSLKFAGYEQYF,TGTGCCAGCAGCTTAAAGTTCGCAGGCTACGAGCAGTACTTC
TRBV5-4,NA,TRBJ2-1,NA,CASSLSWRDSRNEQFF,TGTGCCAGCAGCTTGTCGTGGCGGGACTCGCGGAATGAGCAGTTCTTC
TRBV18,NA,TRBJ2-3,TRBD2,CASSDPGLAGPTQYF,TGTGCCAGCTCAGACCCGGGACTAGCGGGACCCACGCAGTATTTT
TRBV15,once,TRBJ1-5,TRBD1,CATSRVQGGNQPQHF,TGTGCCACCAGCAGAGTACAGGGGGGTAATCAGCCCCAGCATTTT